A single sample gave rise to the 21 T cell receptor beta chains below, sequenced in a study of T cell repertoires in cytomegalovirus infection (dated by TCRdb to the late 2010s). Sequenced using an Illumina HiSeq 1500. The public reads were run again by TCRdb, first through fastp at Q25 and then through MiXCR, and only productive beta chains were kept. Merged by CDR3 protein, the rows form single entries marked with the most common genes and DNA. The sample includes about 450,000 distinct CDR3 sequences, with approximately 31% observed a single time. Of the sample, approximately 14% is held by the ten largest clones. The sequenced material came from PBMCs. The receptors here all came from a human donor in good health (CMV status not recorded). Some clones in this sample may be carry-over from other donors' samples.

A word on this clonotype: One end of the junction varies from germline; a read error may be responsible. This chain connects TRBV11-2 to TRBJ1-6, with 7 bases identical to TRBD1. This CDR3 has 16 residues. Germline V CDR1 and CDR2: SGHAT, FQNNGV. CDR3 bases: TGTTCCAGCAAATCCGGACAGGAGCGAATGAATTCACCCCTCCACTTT. Its protein is CSSKSGQERMNSPLHF. The whole variable domain, remainder taken from reference TRBV11-2 and TRBJ1-6, is EAGVAQSPRYKIIEKRQSVAFWCNPISGHATLYWYQQILGQGPKLLIQFQNNGVVDDSQLPKDRFSAERLKGVDSTLKIQPAKLEDSAVYLCSSKSGQERMNSPLHFGNGTRLTVT.

In this sample, this clonotype turned up a few times. The chain combines TRBV6-1 with TRBJ1-5; D is possibly TRBD1 (5 bases). Trimming pared 3 bases from V and 4 bases from J, leaving 13 bases between. The CDR3 extends over 15 amino acids. Per the germline V gene, CDR1 is MNHNS and CDR2 is SASEGT. CDR3 in DNA: TGTGCCAGCAGTGATTTGGGGGGTTGGAATCAGCCCCAGCATTTT. This translates into CASSDLGGWNQPQHF.

The rearrangement links TRBV6-5 to TRBJ1-6; perhaps TRBD1 as D (6 bases). Germline V gives CDR1 MNHEY, CDR2 SVGAGI. Trimming stripped 5 bases from V and 6 bases from J, with 11 bases between. The CDR3 covers 14 residues. Written as DNA, the CDR3 is TGTGCCAGCAGTCGTGGACAGCCTAATTCACCCCTCCACTTT. It encodes CASSRGQPNSPLHF.

This sequence joins TRBV12-3 or TRBV12-4 and TRBJ2-4, with D hard to call. The CDR3 length is 14 residues. Trimming took 1 base from V and 0 from J, leaving 4 bases between them. CDR3 region: CASSLVLAKNIQYF. CDR3 sequence (DNA): TGTGCCAGCAGTTTAGTTCTAGCCAAAAACATTCAGTACTTC.

This clonotype was counted only a few times. V usage is TRBV6-6 and J usage is TRBJ2-6; perhaps TRBD1 as D (5 bases). The germline CDR1 and CDR2 sequences are MNHNY and SVGAGI (reference sequence). V lost 6 bases and J lost 9, with 12 bases in between. The CDR3 contains 13 residues. Written as DNA, the CDR3 is TGTGCCAGCAGACCAGGGTCAATCAACGTCCTGACTTTC. It is translated as CASRPGSINVLTF.

With regard to this clonotype: One junction end does not reproduce the germline sequence, and a read error may be involved. This chain's CDR3 is CARSWGQGKNSPLHF. For the CDR3, the DNA is TGTGCCCGCAGTTGGGGACAGGGTAAAAATTCACCCCTCCACTTT. The rearrangement uses TRBV6-2 or TRBV6-3 and TRBJ1-6; 9 bases line up with TRBD1. This CDR3 contains 15 residues. CDR1 and CDR2 (germline): MNHEY, SVGEGT.

The rearrangement uses TRBV4-1 and TRBJ2-7; perhaps TRBD1 as D (5 bases). The CDR3 extends over 15 amino acids. Germline V gene lookup returns CDR1 MGHRA and CDR2 YSYEKL. Trimming removed 0 bases from V and 0 bases from J, with 9 bases in between. The CDR3 is CASSQDFDSSYEQYF. In nucleotides, the CDR3 is TGCGCCAGCAGCCAAGATTTCGACAGCTCCTACGAGCAGTACTTC.

Concerning this clonotype: One end of the junction is discordant with germline, which a read error may explain. CDR3 nucleotides: TGCGCCAGCAGACAAGACCCTAGAACAGAAACGAAGTATTTT. Protein sequence: CASRQDPRTETKYF. The chain links TRBV4-3 to TRBJ2-3; D gene uncertain. The CDR3 covers 14 residues. Germline-derived CDR1 and CDR2 are LGHNA and YSLEER.

This clonotype was counted a few times. This sequence joins TRBV9 and TRBJ2-3; perhaps TRBD2 as D (6 bases). This CDR3 is built from 16 residues. The V end lost 4 bases, the J end lost 5 bases, and 20 bases lay between the germline ends. CDR1 SGDLS and CDR2 YYNGEE come from the germline V gene. The chain's CDR3 is CASSLLGGPTGDTQYF. The CDR3 DNA is TGTGCCAGCAGCCTCCTGGGGGGACCCACGGGAGATACGCAGTATTTT.

The V call is TRBV2, the J call TRBJ2-2; the match to TRBD2 covers 11 bases. This CDR3 contains 18 residues. The trim removed 6 bases at V and 2 bases at J, leaving 11 bases unmatched. CDR1 and CDR2 (germline): SNHLY, FYNNEI. The CDR3 nucleotides are TGTGCCAGCAGGAAACATCTAGCGGGGGGCCCAAACACCGGGGAGCTGTTTTTT. Its protein product is CASRKHLAGGPNTGELFF.

This chain links TRBV28 with TRBJ1-4; 7 bases map to TRBD1. Looked up from germline, CDR1 is MDHEN and CDR2 is SYDVKM. The CDR3 loop spans 15 amino acids. V shed 5 bases and J 6 bases; nucleotides not matched to a gene: 9. The CDR3 DNA reads TGTGCCAGCAGTCCCCTGAGGGGGCTTGATGAAAAACTGTTTTTT. Translating it yields CASSPLRGLDEKLFF.

The sample holds many counts of this clonotype. V is TRBV7-9 and J is TRBJ2-3; possible D gene TRBD1, 6 bases. The CDR3 loop spans 15 amino acids. The germline gives CDR1 SEHNR, CDR2 FQNEAQ (reference sequence). Trimming cost V 5 bases and J 0 bases, with 12 bases left between them. CDR3 coding DNA: TGTGCCAGCAGCCTGAGACAGGTTAGCACAGATACGCAGTATTTT. Encoded protein: CASSLRQVSTDTQYF.

This clonotype came up a few times. The chain links TRBV19 to TRBJ1-6; 7 bases line up with TRBD1. The CDR3 sequence is 14 residues long. CDR1 is LNHDA, CDR2 SQIVND, per germline (reference sequence). Trimming at V came to 9 bases and at J to 7 bases, leaving 9 bases not matched to a gene. CDR3 protein: CASEHRGSNSPLHF. DNA for the CDR3: TGTGCCAGCGAGCACAGGGGATCGAATTCACCCCTCCACTTT.

On this clonotype: The CDR3 does not end in the conserved phenylalanine or tryptophan, so this is likely a read error. Because the CDR3's place on the DNA is in doubt, the DNA is left out and the CDR3 is given as listed by TCRdb. The CDR3 protein is CASSPTLQSI. This rearrangement joins TRBV7-9 to TRBJ2-7. Germline V CDR1 and CDR2: SEHNR, FQNEAQ (reference sequence). With termini counted, the CDR3 has 10 amino acids.

This clonotype appeared a few times. The chain links TRBV5-6 to TRBJ1-5, with D perhaps TRBD1 (5 bases). The CDR3 length is 15 residues. Germline V lookup: CDR1 SGHDT, CDR2 YYEEEE. Trimming removed 1 base from V and 7 bases from J, with 15 bases in between. CDR3 nucleotides: TGTGCCAGCAGCTTGTCACCAGGGTCAGGGCAGCCCCAGCATTTT. It translates to CASSLSPGSGQPQHF. Variable domain in full (rest from reference TRBV5-6 and TRBJ1-5): DAGVTQSPTHLIKTRGQQVTLRCSPKSGHDTVSWYQQALGQGPQFIFQYYEEEERQRGNFPDRFSGHQFPNYSSELNVNALLLGDSALYLCASSLSPGSGQPQHFGDGTRLSIL.

This chain joins TRBV5-1 and TRBJ2-7; TRBD1 matches at 8 bases. V lost 5 bases and J lost 3; bases outside the gene matches: 10. The CDR3 extends over 15 amino acids. Germline V gives CDR1 SGHRS, CDR2 YFSETQ. The CDR3 DNA reads TGCGCCAGCAGAAACCCCGACAGGGGAGGCTACGAGCAGTACTTC. Amino acids: CASRNPDRGGYEQYF.

This clonotype was seen only once. This sequence joins TRBV20-1 and TRBJ2-3; 10 bases agree with TRBD2. The CDR3 length is 17 residues. Trimming removed 4 bases from V and 2 bases from J; junction bases left unmatched: 12. Germline V gives CDR1 DFQATT, CDR2 SNEGSKA (reference sequence). CDR3 sequence reads: CSANSPLAGGLTDTQYF. The CDR3 nucleotides read TGCAGTGCTAACTCCCCATTAGCGGGGGGACTCACAGATACGCAGTATTTT.

The chain recombines TRBV28 with TRBJ1-5; D not certain. There are 14 residues in the CDR3. Germline V gene data show CDR1 as MDHEN and CDR2 as SYDVKM. Trimming took 4 bases from V and 4 from J, leaving 11 bases between them. In DNA, the CDR3 is TGTGCCAGCAGTTCCGCCGCGAAAAATCAGCCCCAGCATTTT. Translating gives CASSSAAKNQPQHF.

This chain joins TRBV12-3 or TRBV12-4 and TRBJ1-5; D perhaps matches TRBD1 (6 bases). The CDR3 is 14 residues long. V was clipped by 3 bases and J by 4 bases, with 10 bases between them. CDR3: CASSFEGGNQPQHF. CDR3 coding DNA: TGTGCCAGCAGTTTCGAGGGGGGTAATCAGCCCCAGCATTTT.

The V call is TRBV27, the J call TRBJ1-2; D remains ambiguous. Trimming shortened V by 2 bases and J by 3 bases, and 7 bases separated the two germline ends. This CDR3 region has 13 residues. Looked up from germline, CDR1 is MNHEY and CDR2 is SMNVEV (reference sequence). The CDR3 DNA reads as TGTGCCAGCAGTTTAGGAAGCGACTATGGCTACACCTTC. This sequence encodes CASSLGSDYGYTF.

The chain joins TRBV20-1 to TRBJ2-1; 7 nucleotides match TRBD2. This CDR3 is built from 15 residues. V gave up 5 bases and J gave up 9 bases; unmatched junction bases: 16. Germline V CDR1 and CDR2: DFQATT, SNEGSKA (reference sequence). CDR3 amino acids: CSAPQGLARGGEQFF. In nucleotides, the CDR3 is TGCAGTGCTCCCCAGGGCCTCGCTCGCGGGGGTGAGCAGTTCTTC.